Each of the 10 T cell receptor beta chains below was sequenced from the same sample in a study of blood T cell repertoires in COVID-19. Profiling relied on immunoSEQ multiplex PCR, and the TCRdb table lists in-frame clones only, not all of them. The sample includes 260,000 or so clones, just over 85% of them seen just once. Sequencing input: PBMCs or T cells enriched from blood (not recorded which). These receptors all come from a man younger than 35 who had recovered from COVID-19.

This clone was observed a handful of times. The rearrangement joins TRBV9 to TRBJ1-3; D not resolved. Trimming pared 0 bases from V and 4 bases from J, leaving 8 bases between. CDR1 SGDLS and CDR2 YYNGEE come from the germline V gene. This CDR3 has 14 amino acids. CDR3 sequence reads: CASSVAGNGNTIYF. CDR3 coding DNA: TGTGCCAGCAGCGTAGCCGGGAACGGAAACACCATATATTTT. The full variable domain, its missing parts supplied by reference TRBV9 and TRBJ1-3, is DSGVTQTPKHLITATGQRVTLRCSPRSGDLSVYWYQQSLDQGLQFLIQYYNGEERAKGNILERFSAQQFPDLHSELNLSSLELGDSALYFCASSVAGNGNTIYFGEGSWLTVV.

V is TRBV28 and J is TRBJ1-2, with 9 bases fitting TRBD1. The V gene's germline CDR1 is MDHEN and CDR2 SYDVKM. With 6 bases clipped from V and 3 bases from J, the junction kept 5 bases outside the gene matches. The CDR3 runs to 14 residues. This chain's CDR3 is CASRWTGADYGYTF. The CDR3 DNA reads TGTGCCAGCAGGTGGACAGGGGCCGACTATGGCTACACCTTC.

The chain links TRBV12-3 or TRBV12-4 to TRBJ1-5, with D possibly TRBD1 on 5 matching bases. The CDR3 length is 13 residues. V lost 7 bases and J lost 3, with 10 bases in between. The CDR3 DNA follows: TGTGCCAGCAAAGGGGCGGACAATCAGCCCCAGCATTTT. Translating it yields CASKGADNQPQHF.

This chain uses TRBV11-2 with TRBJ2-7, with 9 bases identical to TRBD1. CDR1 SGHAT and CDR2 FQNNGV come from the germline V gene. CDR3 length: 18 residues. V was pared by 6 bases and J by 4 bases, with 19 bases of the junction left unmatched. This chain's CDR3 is CASRFIYSGRDRGYEQYF. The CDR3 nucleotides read TGTGCCAGCAGATTTATATATTCGGGGCGAGACAGGGGGTACGAGCAGTACTTC.

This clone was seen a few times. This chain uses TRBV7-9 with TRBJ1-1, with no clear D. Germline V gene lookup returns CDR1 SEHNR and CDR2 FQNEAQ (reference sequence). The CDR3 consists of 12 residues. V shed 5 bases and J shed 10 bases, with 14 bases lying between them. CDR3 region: CASSLGSIGAFF. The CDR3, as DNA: TGTGCCAGCAGCCTAGGATCGATCGGAGCTTTCTTT.

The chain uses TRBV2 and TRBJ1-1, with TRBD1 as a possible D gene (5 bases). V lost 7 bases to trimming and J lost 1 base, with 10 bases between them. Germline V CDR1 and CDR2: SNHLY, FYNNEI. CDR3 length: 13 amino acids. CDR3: CASTGDRNTEAFF. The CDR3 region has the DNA TGTGCCAGCACGGGCGACAGGAACACTGAAGCTTTCTTT.

CDR3 protein: CASSLSQGLSEQFF. The CDR3 DNA follows: TGTGCCAGCAGTTTGTCGCAGGGCCTTTCTGAGCAGTTCTTC. The gene calls are TRBV27 and TRBJ2-1; a weak D match, TRBD1 (5 bases). The germline CDR1 and CDR2 sequences are MNHEY and SMNVEV (reference sequence). V shed 3 bases and J shed 9 bases, with 15 bases lying between them. The CDR3 contains 14 residues.

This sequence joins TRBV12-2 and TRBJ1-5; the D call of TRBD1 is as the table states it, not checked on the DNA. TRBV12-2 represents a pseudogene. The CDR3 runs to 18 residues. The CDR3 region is CASRLVWDRGISNQPQHF. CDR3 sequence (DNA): TGTGCAAGTCGCTTAGTATGGGACAGGGGAATTAGCAATCAGCCCCAGCATTTT.

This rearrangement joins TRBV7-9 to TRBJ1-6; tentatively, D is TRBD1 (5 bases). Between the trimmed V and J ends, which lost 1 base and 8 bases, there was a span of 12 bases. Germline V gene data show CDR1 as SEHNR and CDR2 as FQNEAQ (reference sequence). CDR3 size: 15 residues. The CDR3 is CASSLVQAEDSPLHF. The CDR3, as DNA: TGTGCCAGCAGCTTAGTACAGGCCGAAGATTCACCCCTCCACTTT.

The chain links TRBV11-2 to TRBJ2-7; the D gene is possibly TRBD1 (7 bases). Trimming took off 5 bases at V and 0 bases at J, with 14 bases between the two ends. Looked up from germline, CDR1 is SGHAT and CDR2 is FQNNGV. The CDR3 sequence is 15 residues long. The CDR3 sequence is CASSGGGGLSYEQYF. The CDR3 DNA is TGTGCCAGCAGCGGAGGAGGGGGCCTCTCCTACGAGCAGTACTTC. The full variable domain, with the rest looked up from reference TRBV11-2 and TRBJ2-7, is EAGVAQSPRYKIIEKRQSVAFWCNPISGHATLYWYQQILGQGPKLLIQFQNNGVVDDSQLPKDRFSAERLKGVDSTLKIQPAKLEDSAVYLCASSGGGGLSYEQYFGPGTRLTVT.